This T cell receptor (beta chain) was identified in a study of cytomegalovirus exposure and HLA in healthy donors. The PCR ran on 60 Vbeta and 13 Jbeta primers. Profiled with immunoSEQ multiplex PCR; TCRdb holds only in-frame clones, not every one. The data contain approximately 260,000 clones, approximately 84% of them singletons. This clone was counted a few times. The sequenced material came from PBMCs. The sequence derives from a middle-aged woman in good health and CMV-seropositive.

As DNA, the CDR3 is TGTGCCAGCAGCTTGGGACTAGCGGGAAGTGAGCAGTACTTC. Residues: CASSLGLAGSEQYF. J is TRBJ2-7 and V is TRBV7-9; 13 positions match TRBD2. The CDR3 has 14 amino acids. CDR1 and CDR2 (germline): SEHNR, FQNEAQ (reference sequence). Trimming cost V 3 bases and J 7 bases; bases outside gene matches: 3.